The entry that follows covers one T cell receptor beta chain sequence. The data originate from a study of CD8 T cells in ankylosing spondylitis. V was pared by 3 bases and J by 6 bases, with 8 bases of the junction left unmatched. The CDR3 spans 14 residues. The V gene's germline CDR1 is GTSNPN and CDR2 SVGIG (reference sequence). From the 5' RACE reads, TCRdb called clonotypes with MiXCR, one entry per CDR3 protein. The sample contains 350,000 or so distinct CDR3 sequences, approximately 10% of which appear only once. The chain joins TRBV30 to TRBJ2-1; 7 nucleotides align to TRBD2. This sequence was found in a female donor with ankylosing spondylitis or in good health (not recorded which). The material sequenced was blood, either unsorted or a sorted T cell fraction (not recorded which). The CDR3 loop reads CAWSTRWGGNEQFF. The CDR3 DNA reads TGTGCCTGGAGCACCCGATGGGGGGGCAATGAGCAGTTCTTC.